The 24 T cell receptor beta chains below all came from one sample that was sequenced in a study of blood T cell repertoires in COVID-19. TCRdb's table, derived via immunoSEQ multiplex PCR, lists solely in-frame clones and lacks some. This table has around 68,000 clones, roughly 81% appearing once. What was sequenced was peripheral blood. The receptors here all came from a human donor in a cohort sampled during active COVID-19.

This clone has only one observation. The chain joins TRBV11-2 to TRBJ2-7; D is possibly TRBD2 (5 bases). The V end lost 1 base, the J end lost 1 base, and 11 bases lay between the germline ends. Germline CDR1 is SGHAT and CDR2 is FQNNGV. The CDR3 length is 15 residues. The DNA of the CDR3 is TGTGCCAGCAGCTTAGGGACGACTAAATCCTACGAGCAGTACTTC. Amino acids: CASSLGTTKSYEQYF.

V is TRBV7-9 and J is TRBJ2-7; TRBD1 might be the D (5 bases). There are 14 residues in the CDR3. Germline-derived CDR1 and CDR2 are SEHNR and FQNEAQ (reference sequence). V was pared by 5 bases and J by 3 bases, with 14 bases between. The CDR3 sequence: CASSPGQGYYEQYF. As DNA, the CDR3 is TGTGCCAGCAGCCCTGGGCAGGGCTACTACGAGCAGTACTTC. Variable domain in full (rest from reference TRBV7-9 and TRBJ2-7): DTGVSQNPRHKITKRGQNVTFRCDPISEHNRLYWYRQTLGQGPEFLTYFQNEAQLEKSRLLSDRFSAERPKGSFSTLEIQRTEQGDSAMYLCASSPGQGYYEQYFGPGTRLTVT.

This chain uses TRBV5-1 with TRBJ2-3; D is undetermined. Germline V CDR1 and CDR2: SGHRS, YFSETQ. The CDR3 consists of 16 residues. V lost 0 bases and J lost 3, with 14 bases in between. The CDR3 DNA reads TGCGCCAGCAGCTTGGGCCACCCCTCCAGGACAGATACGCAGTATTTT. Its protein is CASSLGHPSRTDTQYF.

The sample holds a few counts of this clone. The chain links TRBV5-6 to TRBJ2-3, with D hard to call. The CDR3 is 14 amino acids. Germline CDR1 is SGHDT and CDR2 is YYEEEE. The germline V and J ends were trimmed by 3 bases and 4 bases, with 12 bases remaining between them. The CDR3 spells CASSYGFIADTQYF. The DNA for the CDR3 is TGTGCCAGCAGCTACGGGTTTATAGCAGATACGCAGTATTTT.

The table lists this clone with a few counts. The chain employs TRBV5-6 and TRBJ2-7; 9 nucleotides agree with TRBD1. The CDR3 length is 15 residues. V lost 0 bases, J lost 4 bases, and 5 bases stayed unmatched. Germline CDR1 is SGHDT and CDR2 is YYEEEE. DNA of the CDR3: TGTGCCAGCAGCTTGGACGGACAGGGGCAGTACGAGCAGTACTTC. Translation gives CASSLDGQGQYEQYF. The whole variable domain, remainder taken from reference TRBV5-6 and TRBJ2-7, is DAGVTQSPTHLIKTRGQQVTLRCSPKSGHDTVSWYQQALGQGPQFIFQYYEEEERQRGNFPDRFSGHQFPNYSSELNVNALLLGDSALYLCASSLDGQGQYEQYFGPGTRLTVT.

The V gene is TRBV11-1, the J gene TRBJ2-1; D gene uncertain. The CDR3 is 13 residues long. The germline V gene encodes CDR1 SGHAT and CDR2 FQDESV (reference sequence). The V end was cut by 5 bases, the J end by 7 bases, with 12 bases between. The CDR3 nucleotides are TGTGCCAGCAGCCTCCTCCTAGAGAATGAGCAGTTCTTC. It translates to CASSLLLENEQFF.

The chain uses TRBV7-8 and TRBJ2-7; TRBD2 might be the D (6 bases). Trimming stripped 5 bases from V and 1 base from J, with 12 bases between. There are 14 residues in the CDR3. The germline gives CDR1 SGHVS, CDR2 FQNEAQ. The CDR3 loop is CASSPWRVSYEQYF. CDR3 bases: TGTGCCAGCAGCCCGTGGAGGGTTTCCTACGAGCAGTACTTC.

V is TRBV6-4 and J is TRBJ2-3, with 9 nucleotides matching TRBD2. Germline V gene sequence: CDR1 MRHNA, CDR2 SNTAGT. This CDR3 is 16 amino acids long. V shed 3 bases and J 2 bases; nucleotides not matched to a gene: 6. CDR3 coding DNA: TGTGCCAGCAGTGAGCAAGCGGGAGGTCTCACAGATACGCAGTATTTT. Translation: CASSEQAGGLTDTQYF.

V usage is TRBV28 and J usage is TRBJ2-6, with D possibly matching TRBD2 (5 bases). The V gene's germline CDR1 is MDHEN and CDR2 SYDVKM. The CDR3 has 19 residues. Trimming stripped 6 bases from V and 0 bases from J, with 21 bases between. CDR3 coding DNA: TGTGCCAGCAGCTCCGGACTGTATGGGTTTAACTCTGGGGCCAACGTCCTGACTTTC. Residues: CASSSGLYGFNSGANVLTF.

The V and J genes are TRBV29-1 and TRBJ1-1, with D hard to call. From germline, CDR1 is SQVTM and CDR2 ANQGSEA. This CDR3 contains 11 residues. Trimming removed 5 bases from V and 2 bases from J, with 6 bases in between. CDR3 region: CSVTRNTEAFF. CDR3 bases: TGCAGCGTTACCAGAAACACTGAAGCTTTCTTT.

This clone was counted once. The chain has TRBV6-2 or TRBV6-3 and TRBJ2-3; the match to TRBD2 covers 7 bases. Germline values: CDR1 MNHEY, CDR2 SVGEGT. The CDR3 spans 16 residues. The V segment lost 4 bases and the J segment 3 bases; nucleotides outside the gene matches: 10. CDR3 sequence (DNA): TGTGCCAGCAGTTCTCTCGGGGGGAGTGGTACAGATACGCAGTATTTT. Translating gives CASSSLGGSGTDTQYF.

The chain is built from TRBV4-1 and TRBJ1-1, with D perhaps TRBD1 (6 bases). V was pared by 1 base and J by 0 bases, with 12 bases between. CDR1 and CDR2 from the germline V gene are MGHRA and YSYEKL. The CDR3 is made up of 16 amino acids. CDR3 residues: CASSQGFRDMNTEAFF. Written as DNA, the CDR3 is TGCGCCAGCAGCCAAGGGTTCCGGGACATGAACACTGAAGCTTTCTTT.

A remark on this clone: A junction boundary mismatches the germline segment, possibly from a read error. The chain joins TRBV5-1 to TRBJ1-4; TRBD1 agrees at 7 bases. Germline values: CDR1 SGHRS, CDR2 YFSETQ. The CDR3 contains 17 residues. The DNA for the CDR3 is TGCGCCAACAGCCCCCAGGGGGAACCTGGTATTAATGAAAAACTGTTTTTT. Amino acids: CANSPQGEPGINEKLFF.

V is TRBV6-5 and J is TRBJ2-7, with 10 bases fitting TRBD1. The germline V gene encodes CDR1 MNHEY and CDR2 SVGAGI. J was trimmed by 0 bases and V by 4 bases; bases with no gene match: 3. The CDR3 sequence is 15 residues long. CDR3 nucleotides: TGTGCCAGCAGTTGGGGACAGGGGAACTCCTACGAGCAGTACTTC. This gives the protein CASSWGQGNSYEQYF.

The count of this clone is one. The chain has TRBV5-4 and TRBJ2-2; TRBD2 agrees at 15 bases. The V and J ends lost 5 bases and 6 bases, in that order; junction bases with no gene match: 8. The germline V gene has CDR1 SGHNT and CDR2 YYREEE (reference sequence). The CDR3 loop spans 17 amino acids. CDR3 DNA sequence: TGTGCCAGCAGTCCCGGACTAGCGGGAGGGAGGGCCGGGGAGCTGTTTTTT. It codes for CASSPGLAGGRAGELFF.

This chain joins TRBV7-2 and TRBJ2-1, with TRBD2 matching over 13 bases. J was trimmed by 5 bases and V by 5 bases; bases with no gene match: 12. The germline V gene has CDR1 SGHTA and CDR2 FQGNSA. The CDR3 is 18 amino acids. The DNA of the CDR3 is TGTGCCAGCAGCCAAGGACTAGCGGGAGTCGGTATCAACAATGAGCAGTTCTTC. Translation gives CASSQGLAGVGINNEQFF.

This chain links TRBV11-2 with TRBJ2-7; the match to TRBD2 covers 7 bases. Trimming cost V 7 bases and J 0 bases; bases outside gene matches: 9. The CDR3 length is 15 residues. From germline, CDR1 is SGHAT and CDR2 FQNNGV. The CDR3 DNA sequence: TGTGCCAGCACCGTAAGCGGGATCCTCTCCTACGAGCAGTACTTC. Amino acids: CASTVSGILSYEQYF.

The chain recombines TRBV19 with TRBJ1-1; TRBD1 is a possible D gene (6 bases). Germline CDR1 and CDR2: LNHDA and SQIVND (reference sequence). This CDR3 comprises 15 residues. V lost 4 bases and J 1 base, leaving 13 bases between the germline ends. As DNA, the CDR3 is TGTGCCAGTAGTAGGACAGTCCTGAAGAACACTGAAGCTTTCTTT. Its protein is CASSRTVLKNTEAFF.

The V gene is TRBV13, the J gene TRBJ1-2; D is possibly TRBD1 (5 bases). This CDR3 contains 12 residues. The germline CDR1 and CDR2 sequences are PRHDT and FYEKMQ (reference sequence). V was trimmed by 3 bases and J by 10 bases, leaving 12 bases between them. This CDR3 reads CASSFGHVDYTF. The CDR3 DNA is TGTGCCAGCAGCTTCGGACACGTCGACTACACCTTC.

The rearrangement links TRBV19 to TRBJ1-2; 7 nucleotides agree with TRBD1. The CDR3 covers 16 residues. The trim removed 5 bases at V and 4 bases at J, leaving 13 bases unmatched. CDR1 and CDR2 from the germline V gene are LNHDA and SQIVND (reference sequence). For the CDR3, the DNA is TGTGCCAGTAGTCGATCCGGGGACAGTACGCTCTATGGCTACACCTTC. This codes for CASSRSGDSTLYGYTF.

The V call is TRBV6-5, the J call TRBJ1-1, with a possible D match to TRBD1 (5 bases). This CDR3 contains 13 residues. The germline V gene has CDR1 MNHEY and CDR2 SVGAGI. Trimming stripped 8 bases from V and 4 bases from J, with 14 bases between. The CDR3 nucleotides are TGTGCCAGCGCCAGCCAGGGCATCACTGAAGCTTTCTTT. The encoded protein is CASASQGITEAFF.

The chain links TRBV18 to TRBJ2-2; no firm D call. CDR3 size: 15 residues. V shed 1 base and J shed 2 bases, with 8 bases lying between them. Germline CDR1 reads KGHSH; CDR2 reads LQKENI. The CDR3 coding sequence is TGTGCCAGCTCACCACTTACACGAAACACCGGGGAGCTGTTTTTT. It yields the protein CASSPLTRNTGELFF.

V usage is TRBV6-5 and J usage is TRBJ2-5; D is possibly TRBD1 (6 bases). V was trimmed by 6 bases and J by 1 base, leaving 12 bases between them. CDR1 is MNHEY, CDR2 SVGAGI, per germline. The CDR3 is made up of 14 amino acids. The CDR3: CASSLNRVQETQYF. The CDR3 region has the DNA TGTGCCAGCAGCCTAAACAGGGTCCAAGAGACCCAGTACTTC.

The V gene is TRBV19, the J gene TRBJ2-7; D perhaps matches TRBD1 (7 bases). Trimming took 5 bases from V and 5 from J, leaving 19 bases between them. The CDR3 consists of 15 residues. Germline CDR1 and CDR2: LNHDA and SQIVND (reference sequence). The CDR3 DNA sequence: TGTGCCAGTAGTCCCGTCGACAGGGCGGGGCACGAGCAGTACTTC. Protein: CASSPVDRAGHEQYF.